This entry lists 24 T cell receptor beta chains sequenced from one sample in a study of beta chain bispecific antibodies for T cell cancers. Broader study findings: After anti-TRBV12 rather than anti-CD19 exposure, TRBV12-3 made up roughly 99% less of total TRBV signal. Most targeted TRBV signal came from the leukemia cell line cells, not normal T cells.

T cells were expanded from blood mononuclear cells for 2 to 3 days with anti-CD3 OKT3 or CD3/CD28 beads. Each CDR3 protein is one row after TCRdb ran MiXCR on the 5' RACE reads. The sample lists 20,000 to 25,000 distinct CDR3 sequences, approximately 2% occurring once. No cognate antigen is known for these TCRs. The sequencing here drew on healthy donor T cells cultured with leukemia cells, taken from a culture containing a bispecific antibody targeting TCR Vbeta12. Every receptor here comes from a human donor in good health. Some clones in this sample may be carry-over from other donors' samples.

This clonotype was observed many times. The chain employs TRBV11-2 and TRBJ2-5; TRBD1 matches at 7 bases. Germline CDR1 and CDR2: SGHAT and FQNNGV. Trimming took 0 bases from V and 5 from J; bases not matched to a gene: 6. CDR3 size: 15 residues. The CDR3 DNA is TGTGCCAGCAGCTTAGAACAGGGGCTTCGGGAGACCCAGTACTTC. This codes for CASSLEQGLRETQYF.

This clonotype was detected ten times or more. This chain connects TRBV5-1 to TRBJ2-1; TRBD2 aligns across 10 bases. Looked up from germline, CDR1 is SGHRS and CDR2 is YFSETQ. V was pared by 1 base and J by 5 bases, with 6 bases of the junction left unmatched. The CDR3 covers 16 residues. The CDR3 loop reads CASSLLALAGNNEQFF. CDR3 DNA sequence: TGCGCCAGCAGCTTGCTTGCACTAGCGGGAAACAATGAGCAGTTCTTC.

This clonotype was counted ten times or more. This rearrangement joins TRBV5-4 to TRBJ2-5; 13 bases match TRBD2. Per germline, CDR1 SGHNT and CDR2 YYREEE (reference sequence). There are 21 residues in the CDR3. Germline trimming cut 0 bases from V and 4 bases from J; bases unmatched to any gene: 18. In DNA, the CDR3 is TGTGCCAGCAGCTTGGTGGGGGTTCCAGGACTAGCGGGGGCCGACGGAGAGACCCAGTACTTC. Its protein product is CASSLVGVPGLAGADGETQYF.

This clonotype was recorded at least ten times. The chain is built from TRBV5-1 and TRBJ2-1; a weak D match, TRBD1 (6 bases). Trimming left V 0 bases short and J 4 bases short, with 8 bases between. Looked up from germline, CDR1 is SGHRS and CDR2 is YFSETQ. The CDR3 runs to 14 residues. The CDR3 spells CASSLGQGYNEQFF. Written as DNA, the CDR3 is TGCGCCAGCAGCTTGGGTCAGGGGTACAATGAGCAGTTCTTC.

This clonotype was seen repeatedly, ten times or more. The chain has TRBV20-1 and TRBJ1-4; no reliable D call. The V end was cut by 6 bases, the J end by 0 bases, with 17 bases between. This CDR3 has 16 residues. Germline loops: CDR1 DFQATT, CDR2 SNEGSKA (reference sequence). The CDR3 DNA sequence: TGCAGTGCCTCGGCGGGTCCAGTCGCAACTAATGAAAAACTGTTTTTT. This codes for CSASAGPVATNEKLFF.

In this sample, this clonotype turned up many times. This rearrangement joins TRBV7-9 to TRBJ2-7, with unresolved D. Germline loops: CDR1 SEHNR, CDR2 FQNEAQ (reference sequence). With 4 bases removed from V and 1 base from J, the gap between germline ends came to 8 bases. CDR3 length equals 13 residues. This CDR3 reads CASSSPGSYEQYF. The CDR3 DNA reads TGTGCCAGCAGCTCTCCAGGTTCCTACGAGCAGTACTTC. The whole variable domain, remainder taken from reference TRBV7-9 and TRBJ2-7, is DTGVSQNPRHKITKRGQNVTFRCDPISEHNRLYWYRQTLGQGPEFLTYFQNEAQLEKSRLLSDRFSAERPKGSFSTLEIQRTEQGDSAMYLCASSSPGSYEQYFGPGTRLTVT.

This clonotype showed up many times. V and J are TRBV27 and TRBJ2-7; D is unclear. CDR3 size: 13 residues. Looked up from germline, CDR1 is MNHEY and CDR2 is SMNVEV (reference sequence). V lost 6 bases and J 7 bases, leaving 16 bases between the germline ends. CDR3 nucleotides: TGTGCCAGCAGCCCCCGTGGGTCTTTAGAGCAGTACTTC. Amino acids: CASSPRGSLEQYF.

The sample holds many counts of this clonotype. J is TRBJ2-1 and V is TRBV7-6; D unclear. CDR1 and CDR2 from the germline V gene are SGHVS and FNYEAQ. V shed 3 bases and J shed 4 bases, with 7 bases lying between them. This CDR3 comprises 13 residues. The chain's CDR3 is CASSFQAYNEQFF. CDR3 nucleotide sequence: TGTGCCAGCAGCTTTCAGGCGTACAATGAGCAGTTCTTC.

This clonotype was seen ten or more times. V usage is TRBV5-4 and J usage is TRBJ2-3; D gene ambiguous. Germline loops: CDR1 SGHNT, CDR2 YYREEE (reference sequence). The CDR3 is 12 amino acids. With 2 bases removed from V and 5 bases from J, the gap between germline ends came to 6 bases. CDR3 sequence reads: CASSFPLDTQYF. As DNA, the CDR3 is TGTGCCAGCAGCTTCCCACTAGATACGCAGTATTTT.

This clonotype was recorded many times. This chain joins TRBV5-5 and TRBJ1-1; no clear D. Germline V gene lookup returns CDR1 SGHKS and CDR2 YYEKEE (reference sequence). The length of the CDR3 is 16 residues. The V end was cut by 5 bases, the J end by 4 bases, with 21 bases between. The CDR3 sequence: CASRSGTRPIGTEAFF. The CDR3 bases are TGTGCCAGCAGGTCTGGAACCCGGCCAATCGGCACTGAAGCTTTCTTT.

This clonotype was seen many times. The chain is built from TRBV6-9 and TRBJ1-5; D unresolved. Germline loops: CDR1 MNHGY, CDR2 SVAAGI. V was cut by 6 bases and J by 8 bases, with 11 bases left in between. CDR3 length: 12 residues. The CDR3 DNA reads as TGTGCCAGCAGCTCCAGTGGAGAGCCCCAGCATTTT. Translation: CASSSSGEPQHF.

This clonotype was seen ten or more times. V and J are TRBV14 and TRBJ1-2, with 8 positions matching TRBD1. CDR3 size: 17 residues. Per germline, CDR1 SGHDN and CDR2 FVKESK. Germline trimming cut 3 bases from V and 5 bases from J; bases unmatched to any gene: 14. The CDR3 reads CASSQTGSAGGWYGYTF. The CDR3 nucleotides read TGTGCCAGCAGCCAGACCGGATCGGCAGGGGGCTGGTATGGCTACACCTTC.

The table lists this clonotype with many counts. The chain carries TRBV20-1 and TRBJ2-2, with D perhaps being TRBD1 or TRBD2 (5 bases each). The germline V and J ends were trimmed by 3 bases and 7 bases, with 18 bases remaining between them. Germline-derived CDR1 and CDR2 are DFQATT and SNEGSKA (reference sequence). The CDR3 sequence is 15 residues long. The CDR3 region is CSARGVDSPGGELFF. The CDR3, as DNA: TGCAGTGCTAGGGGAGTCGACAGTCCCGGCGGGGAGCTGTTTTTT.

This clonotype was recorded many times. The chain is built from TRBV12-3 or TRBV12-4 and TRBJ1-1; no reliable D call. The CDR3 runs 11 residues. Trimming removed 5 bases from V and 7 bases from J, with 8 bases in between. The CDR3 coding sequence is TGTGCCAGCAGTAACCCTTTTGAAGCTTTCTTT. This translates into CASSNPFEAFF.

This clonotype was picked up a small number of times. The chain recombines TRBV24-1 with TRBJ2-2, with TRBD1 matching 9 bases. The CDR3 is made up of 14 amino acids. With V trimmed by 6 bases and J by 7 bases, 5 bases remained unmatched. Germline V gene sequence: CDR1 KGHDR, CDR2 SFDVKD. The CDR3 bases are TGTGCCACCAGTACAGGGGGCAACTTCGGGGAGCTGTTTTTT. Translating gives CATSTGGNFGELFF.

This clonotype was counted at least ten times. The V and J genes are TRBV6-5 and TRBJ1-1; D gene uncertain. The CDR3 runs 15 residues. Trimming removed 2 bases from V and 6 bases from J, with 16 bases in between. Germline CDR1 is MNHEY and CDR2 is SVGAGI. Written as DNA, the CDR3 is TGTGCCAGCAGTTACCTCCCCGACGATCAGGCTGAAGCTTTCTTT. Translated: CASSYLPDDQAEAFF.

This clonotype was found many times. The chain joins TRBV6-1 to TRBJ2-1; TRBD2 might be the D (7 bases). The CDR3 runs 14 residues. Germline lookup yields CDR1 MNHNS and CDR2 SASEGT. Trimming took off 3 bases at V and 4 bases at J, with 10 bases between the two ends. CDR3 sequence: CASSDRGAYNEQFF. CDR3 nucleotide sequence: TGTGCCAGCAGTGATCGGGGGGCTTACAATGAGCAGTTCTTC.

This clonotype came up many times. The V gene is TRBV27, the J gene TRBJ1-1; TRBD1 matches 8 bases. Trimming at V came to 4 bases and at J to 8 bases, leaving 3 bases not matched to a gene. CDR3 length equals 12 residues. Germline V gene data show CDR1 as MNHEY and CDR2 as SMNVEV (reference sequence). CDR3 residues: CASSSTGGEAFF. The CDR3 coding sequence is TGTGCCAGCAGTTCCACAGGGGGGGAAGCTTTCTTT.

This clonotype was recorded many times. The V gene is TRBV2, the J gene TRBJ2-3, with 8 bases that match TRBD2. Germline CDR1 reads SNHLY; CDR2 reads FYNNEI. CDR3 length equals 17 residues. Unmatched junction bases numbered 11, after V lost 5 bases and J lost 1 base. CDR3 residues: CASSTILTSDGTDTQYF. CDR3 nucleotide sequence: TGTGCCAGCAGTACAATTTTGACTAGCGACGGCACAGATACGCAGTATTTT. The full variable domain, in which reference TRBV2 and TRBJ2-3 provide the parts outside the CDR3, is EPEVTQTPSHQVTQMGQEVILRCVPISNHLYFYWYRQILGQKVEFLVSFYNNEISEKSEIFDDQFSVERPDGSNFTLKIRSTKLEDSAMYFCASSTILTSDGTDTQYFGPGTRLTVL.

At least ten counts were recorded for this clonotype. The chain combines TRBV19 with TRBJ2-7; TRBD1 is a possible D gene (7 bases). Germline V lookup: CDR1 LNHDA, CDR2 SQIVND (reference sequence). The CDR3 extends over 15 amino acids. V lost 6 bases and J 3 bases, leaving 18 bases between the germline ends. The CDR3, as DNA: TGTGCCAGTAGCCCGACTGGAGGGGGCATCTACGAGCAGTACTTC. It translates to CASSPTGGGIYEQYF.

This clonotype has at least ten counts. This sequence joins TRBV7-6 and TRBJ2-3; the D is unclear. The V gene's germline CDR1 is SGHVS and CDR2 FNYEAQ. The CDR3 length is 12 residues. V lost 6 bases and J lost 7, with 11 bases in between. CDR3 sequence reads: CASSPALNTQYF. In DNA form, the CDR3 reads TGTGCCAGCAGTCCTGCTTTGAATACGCAGTATTTT.

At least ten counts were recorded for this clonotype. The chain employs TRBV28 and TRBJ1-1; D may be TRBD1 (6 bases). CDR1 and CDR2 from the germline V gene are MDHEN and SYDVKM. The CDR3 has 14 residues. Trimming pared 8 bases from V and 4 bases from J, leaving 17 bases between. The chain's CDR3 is CASRIGTGSTEAFF. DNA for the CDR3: TGTGCCAGCCGAATCGGCACAGGGAGCACTGAAGCTTTCTTT.

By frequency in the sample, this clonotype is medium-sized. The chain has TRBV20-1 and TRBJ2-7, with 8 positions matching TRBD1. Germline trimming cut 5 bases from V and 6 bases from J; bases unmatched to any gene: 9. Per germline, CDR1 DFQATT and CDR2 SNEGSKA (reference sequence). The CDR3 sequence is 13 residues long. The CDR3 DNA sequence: TGCAGTGCTTCCGGGACAGGCTTGATCGAGCAGTACTTC. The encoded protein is CSASGTGLIEQYF.

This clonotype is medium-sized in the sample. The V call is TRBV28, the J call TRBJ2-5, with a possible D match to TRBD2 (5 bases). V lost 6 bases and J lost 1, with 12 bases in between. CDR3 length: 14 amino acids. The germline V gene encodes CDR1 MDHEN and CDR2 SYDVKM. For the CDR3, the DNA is TGTGCCAGCAGAGCGGACGGGCCCCAAGAGACCCAGTACTTC. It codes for CASRADGPQETQYF.